The rows below give T cell receptor beta chains drawn from one sample of a study of Ad26.COV2.S vaccination and SARS-CoV-2 variants. Only in-frame clones appear in the TCRdb table, and some are missing; sequencing was by immunoSEQ multiplex PCR. The top ten clones hold roughly 4.8% of a sample with more than 300,000 clones, roughly 91% of them seen once. The specimen comprised peripheral blood, sampled in a trial of Ad26.COV2.S vaccine versus placebo. Receptors originate from a person between 18 and 65 years old who received the Ad26.COV2.S COVID-19 vaccine or a placebo. CDR3s include the opening cysteine and the closing phenylalanine or tryptophan. Each record gives: V gene, CDR3 length, CDR3 protein.

TRBV2,13,CASRTGGNQPQHF
TRBV28,20,CASSPQGLIGLAGAYNEQFF
TRBV28,15,CASSTPGTGSYEQYF
TRBV19,15,CASSGQIHMNTEAFF
TRBV28,17,CASSLGAGDSGANVLTF
TRBV29-1,13,CSVEAQPNTEAFF
TRBV18,12,CASSLQNTEAFF
TRBV7-8,13,CASSLENDYGYTF
TRBV30,14,CAWNAGTGDYEQYF
TRBV5-1,13,CASSWRGRNEQFF
TRBV7-3,15,CASSLSRAGANVLTF
TRBV15,12,CATSREVEEQFF
TRBV27,17,CASSSPRGEAGGYEQYF
TRBV18,12,CASSLDLGGAFF
TRBV6-5,13,CASTRGSTGELFF
TRBV3-1/TRBV3-2,14,CASSHGSTTDTQYF
TRBV7-9,15,CASSRPTGNNEKLFF
TRBV19,15,CASSTGTGLNQPQHF
TRBV2,12,CASIGFTDTQYF
TRBV27,15,CASSLGARGIGGYTF
TRBV28,13,CASSFGGSYEQYF
TRBV7-9,13,CASSLGGDQPQHF
TRBV14,15,CASSHRDRSNQPQHF
TRBV29-1,16,CSVEARLAGAIETQYF
TRBV7-2,16,CASSSRLAGYTDTQYF
TRBV4-2,15,CASSQVQAEGNTIYF
TRBV10-3,14,CAIWTGGSNQPQHF
TRBV5-4,12,CASSSQRGDQYF
TRBV18,12,CASSPGANIQYF
TRBV10-3,13,CAISDDSNQPQHF
TRBV19,13,CASSDTGNTEAFF
TRBV6-5,16,CASSYSGGRDDTEAFF
TRBV7-9,16,CASSSSGQRNTGELFF
TRBV28,14,CASSWAGGISEQYF
TRBV6-5,11,CASRRQGGYTF
TRBV3-1/TRBV3-2,12,CASSQAQETQYF
TRBV3-1/TRBV3-2,15,CASSPWTGGRGEQYF
TRBV3-1/TRBV3-2,15,CASSQDLGYPYEQYF
TRBV6-5,11,CASSQGNEQFF